This T cell receptor (beta chain) is drawn from a study of shared T cell receptors in the human thymus. CDR1 is SGHKS and CDR2 is YYEKEE in the germline V gene (reference sequence). V was clipped by 3 bases and J by 7 bases; unmatched bases: 11. This CDR3 is built from 16 residues. Method: immunoSEQ multiplex PCR; TCRdb's copy keeps in-frame clones and lacks some. The repertoire holds under 850,000 clones, with 88% as singletons. The sample was also reused in another study, on human thymus T cells. Per that study: Each of the donors was a healthy Finnish infant who was undergoing open corrective cardiac surgery for congenital heart defects. Use of V and J genes seemed skewed within the thymic and blood repertoires. Overlap was high between thymic repertoires from unrelated individuals, as reported in related research.

The V call is TRBV5-5, the J call TRBJ2-7; 12 bases are shared with TRBD1. Sequencing was carried out using thymocytes. This sequence originates from a boy less than two years old with a congenital heart defect. CDR3 sequence: CASSSATGTGGDEQYF. The CDR3 DNA reads as TGTGCCAGCAGCTCAGCAACCGGGACAGGGGGCGATGAGCAGTACTTC.